This T cell receptor (beta chain) was captured by sequencing in a study of blood T cell repertoires in COVID-19. Study in general: Acute-phase and convalescent COVID-19 samples originated in the United States, Italy and Spain. The cDNA or gDNA used as material had been derived from T cells, B-cell-depleted T cells, or PBMCs.

In the authors' methods: Nucleated cell counts were estimated from reference gene primer amplification. Using immunoSEQ multiplex PCR, the repertoire was profiled, and TCRdb retains in-frame clones only, with some absent. Clone size and V and J calls were adopted from that table, with D and trimming inferred from the DNA. The sample yields under 450,000 clones, roughly 90% seen once. The germline CDR1 and CDR2 sequences are SGHRS and YFSETQ. This CDR3 region has 17 residues. V was pared by 5 bases and J by 5 bases, with 12 bases of the junction left unmatched. Sequenced material: peripheral blood. The source is a woman aged 55-70 years with COVID-19, enrolled during active disease. The gene calls are TRBV5-1 and TRBJ2-3; 12 nucleotides match TRBD2. The CDR3 region is CASRPPLAGGLEDTQYF. In DNA form, the CDR3 reads TGCGCCAGCAGACCACCTCTAGCGGGGGGGCTAGAAGATACGCAGTATTTT.